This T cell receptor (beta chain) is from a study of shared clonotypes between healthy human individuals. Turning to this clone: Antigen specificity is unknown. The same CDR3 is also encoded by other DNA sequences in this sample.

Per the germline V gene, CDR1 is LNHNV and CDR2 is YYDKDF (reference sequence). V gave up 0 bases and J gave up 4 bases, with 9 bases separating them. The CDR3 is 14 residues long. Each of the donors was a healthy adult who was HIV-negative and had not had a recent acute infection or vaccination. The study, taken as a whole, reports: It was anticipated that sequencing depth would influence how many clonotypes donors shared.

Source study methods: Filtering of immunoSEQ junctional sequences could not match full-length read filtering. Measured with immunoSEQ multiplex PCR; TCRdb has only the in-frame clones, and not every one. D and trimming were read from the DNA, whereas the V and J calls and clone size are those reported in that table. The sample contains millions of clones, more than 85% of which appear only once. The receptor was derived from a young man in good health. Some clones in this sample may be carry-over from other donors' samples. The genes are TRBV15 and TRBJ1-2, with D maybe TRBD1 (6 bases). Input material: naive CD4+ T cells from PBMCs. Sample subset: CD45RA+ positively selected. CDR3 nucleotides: TGTGCCACCAGCAGAGATCGAGGGGGCTATGGCTACACCTTC. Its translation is CATSRDRGGYGYTF.